Given below is one T cell receptor beta chain in context. The data derive from a study of blood T cell repertoires in COVID-19. Study details: From T cells, B-cell-depleted T cells, or PBMCs came the material, which was cDNA or gDNA.

Germline V lookup: CDR1 KGHDR, CDR2 SFDVKD. V dropped 3 bases and J dropped 0; count of bases not matched to a gene: 4. The CDR3 spans 16 residues. Produced via immunoSEQ multiplex PCR; TCRdb's table is partial and in-frame only. The data contain some 150,000 clones, around nine tenths of them singletons. The clonotype comes from a man between 50 and 59 years old with active or convalescent COVID-19. The chain has TRBV24-1 and TRBJ2-3; 8 bases align to TRBD1. The specimen was peripheral blood. CDR3 loop: CATSDRTGTSTDTQYF. CDR3 nucleotides: TGTGCCACCAGTGATAGGACAGGGACTAGCACAGATACGCAGTATTTT.